The source of this T cell receptor (beta chain) is a study of T cell responses to AZD1222 COVID-19 vaccine. CDR1 is LNHDA and CDR2 is SQIVND in the germline V gene (reference sequence). The V gene lost 0 bases and the J gene lost 4 bases, with 7 bases spanning the gap. CDR3 length: 13 amino acids. Here immunoSEQ multiplex PCR was the method, and the copy in TCRdb shows in-frame clones only, minus some. The sample comprises 80,000 to 100,000 clones, around nine tenths of which are singletons, and more than 9% rests with the top ten. Pooling covered second doses at about 4 or about 12 weeks. Here the sequenced sample was peripheral blood, taken 28 days after the second AZD1222 dose. This sequence was found in an adult who received the AZD1222 COVID-19 vaccine. The chain carries TRBV19 and TRBJ2-7; D might be TRBD1 or TRBD2, each matching 5 bases. In DNA, the CDR3 is TGTGCCAGTAGTATAGATGGGGGTTACGAGCAGTACTTC. Translating gives CASSIDGGYEQYF.